This entry features one T cell receptor beta chain sequence. Its matching antigen is unknown. CDR3 length: 14 amino acids. The trim removed 4 bases at V and 9 bases at J, leaving 5 bases unmatched. The germline CDR1 and CDR2 sequences are SGHDT and YYEEEE. The PCR contained 60 Vbeta and 13 Jbeta primers. The protocol was immunoSEQ multiplex PCR, while the TCRdb copy is restricted to in-frame clones and leaves out a portion. Among 100,000 to 150,000 clones listed, approximately 80% were seen once. The data are from a study of cytomegalovirus exposure and HLA in healthy donors. Study in general: There were approximately 400 genotyped donors. Of these, 81% fell in the genetic ancestry cluster associated with self-reported Caucasian donors. Broader study findings: Prediction of most subjects' HLA-A and HLA-B alleles by TCR beta sequences was reportedly accurate.

Sequenced sample: PBMCs. This clonotype was sampled from a male donor in good health and CMV-seropositive. This chain connects TRBV5-6 to TRBJ2-1; 12 bases line up with TRBD1. The CDR3 sequence is CASSARDRGPEQFF. As DNA, the CDR3 is TGTGCCAGCAGCGCCCGGGACAGGGGGCCTGAGCAGTTCTTC.